The 6 T cell receptor beta chains reported below all come from one sample, sequenced in a study of T-cell memory formation after mild COVID-19. TCRdb fed the 5' RACE reads into MiXCR, producing one record per CDR3 protein. In the table there are roughly 51,000 distinct CDR3 sequences, approximately 8% of which are singletons. Sequencing was performed on PBMCs or a T cell subset sorted from them (not recorded which). Receptors originate from a man younger than 35 who had mild COVID-19 (a few samples of this study predate the infection). Cell type and time point are not known.

This clonotype was recorded at least ten times. The chain is built from TRBV6-2 or TRBV6-3 and TRBJ2-3; D not resolved. Germline V gene data show CDR1 as MNHEY and CDR2 as SVGEGT. The ends were cut back, 0 bases at V and 0 bases at J, with 7 bases in the middle. This CDR3 spans 15 amino acids. CDR3 amino acids: CASSYSVASTDTQYF. In nucleotides, the CDR3 is TGTGCCAGCAGTTACTCCGTCGCTAGCACAGATACGCAGTATTTT.

Comments on this clonotype: A much bigger clone sits one base away, suggesting this may be a read error. This rearrangement joins TRBV11-2 to TRBJ2-7, with D perhaps given as TRBD1 or TRBD2 (5 bases each). The CDR3 runs 13 residues. CDR1 is SGHAT and CDR2 is FQNNGV in the germline V gene. CDR3 region: CASSAGPLGEHYF. Written as DNA, the CDR3 is TGTGCCAGCAGCGCGGGCCCACTAGGGGAGCATTACTTC.

This clonotype was found many times. This sequence joins TRBV20-1 and TRBJ2-7, with 11 nucleotides matching TRBD2. This CDR3 has 16 amino acids. Germline V gene data show CDR1 as DFQATT and CDR2 as SNEGSKA (reference sequence). V gave up 2 bases and J gave up 0 bases; unmatched junction bases: 6. Written as DNA, the CDR3 is TGCAGTGCTAGACCTAGACTAGCGGGGAGCTCCTACGAGCAGTACGTC. Its protein product is CSARPRLAGSSYEQYV.

This clonotype occurred a few times. The chain couples TRBV6-5 to TRBJ2-2; the D gene could be TRBD1 or TRBD2 (5 bases each). Germline V gene lookup returns CDR1 MNHEY and CDR2 SVGAGI. The V end was cut by 3 bases, the J end by 7 bases, with 18 bases between. The CDR3 loop spans 16 amino acids. The CDR3 loop reads CASSYRDEPRNGELFF. CDR3 nucleotides: TGTGCCAGCAGTTATCGGGACGAGCCCAGAAACGGGGAGCTGTTTTTT.

The V and J genes are TRBV6-5 and TRBJ1-1, with 9 bases matching TRBD1. CDR1 MNHEY and CDR2 SVGAGI come from the germline V gene. V gave up 9 bases and J gave up 5 bases; unmatched junction bases: 10. The CDR3 has 14 amino acids. CDR3 DNA: TGTGCCAGTCACACCGGGACAGGGAGGACTGAAGCTTTCTTT. Encoded protein: CASHTGTGRTEAFF.

This chain links TRBV19 with TRBJ1-5, with D maybe TRBD1 (5 bases). The CDR3 loop spans 15 amino acids. Germline CDR1 LNHDA, CDR2 SQIVND (reference sequence). V was pared by 4 bases and J by 5 bases, with 15 bases between. Here the CDR3 reads CASSKDRDSHQPQHF. The CDR3 DNA follows: TGTGCCAGTAGTAAGGACCGGGACTCACATCAGCCCCAGCATTTT.